A single sample is the source of the 24 T cell receptor beta chains below, sequenced in a study of blood T cell repertoires in COVID-19. TCRdb keeps only in-frame clones here, not all; method: immunoSEQ multiplex PCR. The sample yields 210,000 or so clones, about 90% seen once. The sample comprised peripheral blood. Receptor source: a man in his forties with active or convalescent COVID-19.

The chain carries TRBV7-8 and TRBJ2-2; 10 bases fit TRBD2. CDR3 length: 16 residues. V lost 4 bases, J lost 6 bases, and 8 bases stayed unmatched. Germline CDR1 is SGHVS and CDR2 is FQNEAQ. The CDR3 protein is CASSSGLAEWAGELFF. DNA of the CDR3: TGTGCCAGCAGCTCCGGACTAGCGGAGTGGGCCGGGGAGCTGTTTTTT. Using reference TRBV7-8 and TRBJ2-2 for the parts outside the CDR3, the full variable domain is GAGVSQSPRYKVAKRGQDVALRCDPISGHVSLFWYQQALGQGPEFLTYFQNEAQLDKSGLPSDRFFAERPEGSVSTLKIQRTQQEDSAVYLCASSSGLAEWAGELFFGEGSRLTVL.

With regard to this clone: In the same sample, other DNA sequences code for this CDR3. The chain joins TRBV7-3 to TRBJ1-5; D gene uncertain. The germline V gene has CDR1 SGHTA and CDR2 FQGTGA. V dropped 2 bases and J dropped 4 bases, with 6 bases sitting between them. This CDR3 is built from 13 residues. CDR3 sequence reads: CASSLGQNQPQHF. The DNA of the CDR3 is TGTGCCAGCAGCTTAGGCCAAAATCAGCCCCAGCATTTT.

This clone was seen many times. The gene calls are TRBV6-6 and TRBJ1-1, with TRBD1 matching 9 bases. CDR3 length: 18 amino acids. V lost 5 bases to trimming and J lost 1 base; unmatched junction nucleotides: 14. The germline V gene encodes CDR1 MNHNY and CDR2 SVGAGI (reference sequence). CDR3 amino acids: CASSPQTGGIRANTEAFF. CDR3 sequence (DNA): TGTGCCAGCAGTCCTCAAACAGGGGGCATAAGAGCGAACACTGAAGCTTTCTTT.

The chain employs TRBV6-5 and TRBJ1-5; 9 positions agree with TRBD1. The CDR3 runs to 15 residues. Unmatched junction bases numbered 7, after V lost 3 bases and J lost 7 bases. The germline gives CDR1 MNHEY, CDR2 SVGAGI. The CDR3 protein is CASSYGTGTLQPQHF. For the CDR3, the DNA is TGTGCCAGCAGTTATGGGACAGGGACTCTCCAGCCCCAGCATTTT.

The rearrangement uses TRBV28 and TRBJ1-5, with 8 bases fitting TRBD1. V was clipped by 6 bases and J by 3 bases; unmatched bases: 10. The CDR3 consists of 16 residues. Germline V gene data show CDR1 as MDHEN and CDR2 as SYDVKM. In DNA, the CDR3 is TGTGCCAGCAGCCCCGGGACAGGCTGGAACAATCAGCCCCAGCATTTT. It is translated as CASSPGTGWNNQPQHF.

V is TRBV12-3 or TRBV12-4 and J is TRBJ1-1; TRBD1 matches 7 bases. After removal of 2 bases from V and 4 bases from J, the junction contained 1 base not matched to a gene. The CDR3 sequence is 13 residues long. The CDR3 DNA sequence: TGTGCCAGCAGTTTAAACAGGGGCACTGAAGCTTTCTTT. Translation gives CASSLNRGTEAFF.

The chain joins TRBV4-1 to TRBJ1-5; 8 bases line up with TRBD1. From germline, CDR1 is MGHRA and CDR2 YSYEKL. The CDR3 contains 17 residues. The J segment lost 7 bases and the V segment lost 1 base, leaving 12 bases of the junction unmatched. CDR3 coding DNA: TGCGCCAGCAGCCAAGGTCGGCGGCAGGGGGCTATGCAGCCCCAGCATTTT. Amino acid sequence: CASSQGRRQGAMQPQHF.

The chain is built from TRBV10-1 and TRBJ2-7; no firm D call. Germline V gene sequence: CDR1 WNHNN, CDR2 SYGVQD (reference sequence). This CDR3 has 10 residues. The ends were cut back, 6 bases at V and 9 bases at J, with 9 bases in the middle. DNA for the CDR3: TGCGCCAGCAGGGGCCCCGGGCAGTACTTC. Translating gives CASRGPGQYF.

The chain joins TRBV12-3 or TRBV12-4 to TRBJ1-5; D remains ambiguous. V was cut by 1 base and J by 7 bases, with 8 bases left in between. This CDR3 is 13 amino acids long. Here the CDR3 DNA reads TGTGCCAGCAGTTTAGGAGGGATCCAGCCCCAGCATTTT. Protein product: CASSLGGIQPQHF.

The V and J genes are TRBV19 and TRBJ1-1; the D gene is possibly TRBD1 (5 bases). V dropped 9 bases and J dropped 4 bases, with 18 bases sitting between them. The CDR3 is 14 residues long. Germline lookup yields CDR1 LNHDA and CDR2 SQIVND (reference sequence). The CDR3 loop is CASRDGGEVTEAFF. CDR3 in DNA: TGTGCCAGCAGGGACGGGGGAGAGGTCACTGAAGCTTTCTTT.

The chain recombines TRBV3-1 (or the pseudogene TRBV3-2) with TRBJ2-1, with 11 nucleotides matching TRBD2. Germline CDR1 reads LGHDT; CDR2 reads YNNKEL (reference sequence). V dropped 4 bases and J dropped 8; count of bases not matched to a gene: 7. This CDR3 has 15 amino acids. The CDR3 spells CASSRGSGGAYEQFF. Written as DNA, the CDR3 is TGTGCCAGCAGCCGAGGTAGCGGGGGGGCATATGAGCAGTTCTTC.

V and J are TRBV7-9 and TRBJ2-3; D is unclear. Looked up from germline, CDR1 is SEHNR and CDR2 is FQNEAQ (reference sequence). V lost 1 base, J lost 5 bases, and 10 bases lay in between. The CDR3 runs 14 residues. For the CDR3, the DNA is TGTGCCAGCAGCTTAGATGCCCTAGAAGATACGCAGTATTTT. This translates into CASSLDALEDTQYF.

This sequence joins TRBV19 and TRBJ2-7; 9 positions agree with TRBD1. Looked up from germline, CDR1 is LNHDA and CDR2 is SQIVND (reference sequence). Trimming removed 4 bases from V and 7 bases from J; junction bases left unmatched: 11. This CDR3 is built from 15 residues. The CDR3 bases are TGTGCCAGTAGTACCTCCGGGACAGGGATCGATGAGCAGTACTTC. It codes for CASSTSGTGIDEQYF. The full variable domain, its missing parts supplied by reference TRBV19 and TRBJ2-7, is DGGITQSPKYLFRKEGQNVTLSCEQNLNHDAMYWYRQDPGQGLRLIYYSQIVNDFQKGDIAEGYSVSREKKESFPLTVTSAQKNPTAFYLCASSTSGTGIDEQYFGPGTRLTVT.

The CDR3 DNA follows: TGTGCCAGCAGTCCCGACAGGTCTCAGCCCCAGCATTTT. Its protein is CASSPDRSQPQHF. This chain links TRBV27 with TRBJ1-5; possibly TRBD1 for D (6 bases). With 5 bases removed from V and 6 bases from J, the gap between germline ends came to 11 bases. Germline loops: CDR1 MNHEY, CDR2 SMNVEV (reference sequence). The CDR3 is 13 amino acids.

This clone was counted once. The gene calls are TRBV19 and TRBJ2-1, with 12 positions matching TRBD2. Germline loops: CDR1 LNHDA, CDR2 SQIVND (reference sequence). The ends lost 5 bases at V and 8 bases at J; junction bases unmatched: 7. The CDR3 totals 15 residues. CDR3 sequence: CASSPGLAGTYEQFF. The CDR3 region has the DNA TGTGCCAGTAGTCCCGGACTAGCGGGAACCTATGAGCAGTTCTTC.

The chain uses TRBV9 and TRBJ1-2, with D maybe TRBD1 (5 bases). Germline V gene data show CDR1 as SGDLS and CDR2 as YYNGEE. V was clipped by 3 bases and J by 6 bases, with 15 bases between them. This CDR3 contains 14 residues. The CDR3, as DNA: TGTGCCAGCAGCGCAAAATCAGGGTATCATGGCTACACCTTC. Translating it yields CASSAKSGYHGYTF.

This clone was observed a single time. This chain connects TRBV11-2 to TRBJ2-3; D may be TRBD2 (6 bases). Trimming took 3 bases from V and 0 from J, leaving 13 bases between them. CDR3 length equals 16 residues. Germline V gene data show CDR1 as SGHAT and CDR2 as FQNNGV. The CDR3 nucleotides are TGTGCCAGCAGCTTGGGATCGGGACTTAGCACAGATACGCAGTATTTT. This codes for CASSLGSGLSTDTQYF.

Worth noting for this clone: The same CDR3 arises from other DNA sequences in this sample as well. DNA of the CDR3: TGTGCCAGCAGCTTGGCAGCGGGGGGCCAAGAGACCCAGTACTTC. Protein product: CASSLAAGGQETQYF. The chain is built from TRBV5-5 and TRBJ2-5; 9 bases align to TRBD2. The length of the CDR3 is 15 residues. With V trimmed by 0 bases and J by 1 base, 1 base remained unmatched. CDR1 and CDR2 from the germline V gene are SGHKS and YYEKEE (reference sequence).

This clone was counted between two and nine times. This chain links TRBV7-3 with TRBJ2-3; D not certain. CDR1 SGHTA and CDR2 FQGTGA come from the germline V gene. This CDR3 has 13 residues. Trimming took off 1 base at V and 4 bases at J, with 6 bases between the two ends. The CDR3 nucleotides read TGTGCCAGCAGCTTAATGTCGGCAGATACGCAGTATTTT. This encodes CASSLMSADTQYF.

This chain uses TRBV5-1 with TRBJ1-1; D is unclear. The CDR3 extends over 15 amino acids. In germline, CDR1 is SGHRS, CDR2 YFSETQ. The V end lost 0 bases, the J end lost 5 bases, and 14 bases lay between the germline ends. This chain's CDR3 is CASSLGWAEQTEAFF. The CDR3 region has the DNA TGCGCCAGCAGCTTGGGATGGGCAGAACAAACTGAAGCTTTCTTT.

With respect to this clone: The same CDR3 can be traced to other DNA sequences in this sample. The rearrangement links TRBV2 to TRBJ1-1, with 7 bases fitting TRBD1. The germline CDR1 and CDR2 sequences are SNHLY and FYNNEI. V trimming: 5 bases; J trimming: 2 bases; junction bases outside the gene matches: 2. CDR3 length: 13 residues. This CDR3 reads CASSRQGNTEAFF. As DNA, the CDR3 is TGTGCCAGCAGTCGACAGGGTAACACTGAAGCTTTCTTT.

This chain links TRBV12-3 or TRBV12-4 with TRBJ1-1; D may be TRBD1 (5 bases). The V end was cut by 8 bases, the J end by 3 bases, with 7 bases between. The CDR3 consists of 11 residues. In nucleotides, the CDR3 is TGTGCCAGCCCGGGGGACACTGAAGCTTTCTTT. This codes for CASPGDTEAFF.

The chain links TRBV6-4 to TRBJ1-2; a possible D gene is TRBD1 (5 bases). This CDR3 is 13 amino acids long. Trimming pared 8 bases from V and 4 bases from J, leaving 14 bases between. CDR1 is MRHNA and CDR2 is SNTAGT in the germline V gene. This chain's CDR3 is CASSERGGYGYTF. The CDR3 region has the DNA TGTGCCAGCTCCGAAAGGGGAGGCTATGGCTACACCTTC.

This clone was seen a few times. V and J are TRBV6-5 and TRBJ2-1; 12 bases agree with TRBD2. CDR1 and CDR2 (germline): MNHEY, SVGAGI. This CDR3 spans 15 amino acids. J was trimmed by 7 bases and V by 4 bases; bases with no gene match: 5. The CDR3: CASSSTSGRRNEQFF. As DNA, the CDR3 is TGTGCCAGCAGTTCGACTAGCGGGAGACGGAATGAGCAGTTCTTC.